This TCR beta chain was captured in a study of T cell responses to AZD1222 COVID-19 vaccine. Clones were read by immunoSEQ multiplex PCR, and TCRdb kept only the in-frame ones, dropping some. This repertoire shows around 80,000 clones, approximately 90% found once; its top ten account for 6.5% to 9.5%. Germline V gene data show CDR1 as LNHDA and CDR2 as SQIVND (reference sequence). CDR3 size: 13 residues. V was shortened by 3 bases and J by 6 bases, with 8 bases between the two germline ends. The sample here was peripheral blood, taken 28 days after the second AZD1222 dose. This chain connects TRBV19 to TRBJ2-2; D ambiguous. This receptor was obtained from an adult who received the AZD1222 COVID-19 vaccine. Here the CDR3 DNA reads TGTGCCAGTAGTATTTCAAGCCCCGGGGAGCTGTTTTTT. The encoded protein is CASSISSPGELFF. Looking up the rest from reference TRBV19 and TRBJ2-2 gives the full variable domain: DGGITQSPKYLFRKEGQNVTLSCEQNLNHDAMYWYRQDPGQGLRLIYYSQIVNDFQKGDIAEGYSVSREKKESFPLTVTSAQKNPTAFYLCASSISSPGELFFGEGSRLTVL.